A selection of T cell receptor beta chains follows, all from one sample in a study of blood T cell repertoires in COVID-19. Only in-frame clones appear in the TCRdb table, and some are missing; sequencing was by immunoSEQ multiplex PCR. The profile shows a few hundred thousand clones, approximately 80% of them singletons. Sequencing input: peripheral blood. The receptor set was obtained from a human donor in a cohort sampled during active COVID-19. CDR3s include the opening cysteine and the closing phenylalanine or tryptophan. The order of the fields is D gene, J gene, V gene, clone size, CDR3 protein, CDR3 DNA. D genes are given only for firm matches. For some rows the clone size is stated as once, few or many, or as a class when expanded; others skip it.

D: NA
J: TRBJ2-2
V: TRBV5-1
size: NA
CDR3: CASSPDGTNTGELFF
DNA: TGCGCCAGCAGCCCCGACGGGACGAACACCGGGGAGCTGTTTTTT

D: NA
J: TRBJ2-3
V: TRBV5-1
size: NA
CDR3: CASSFRTLAEGTDTQYF
DNA: TGCGCCAGCAGCTTCCGAACTTTAGCGGAGGGCACAGATACGCAGTATTTT

D: TRBD1
J: TRBJ1-2
V: TRBV27
size: NA
CDR3: CASRGTGGTGYTF
DNA: TGTGCCAGCAGAGGGACAGGGGGAACTGGCTACACCTTC

D: TRBD2
J: TRBJ2-7
V: TRBV5-4
size: NA
CDR3: CASSRGLAVYEQYF
DNA: TGTGCCAGCAGCCGCGGACTAGCGGTCTACGAGCAGTACTTC

D: NA
J: TRBJ1-5
V: TRBV28
size: few
CDR3: CASHEHNQPQHF
DNA: TGTGCCAGCCATGAGCACAATCAGCCCCAGCATTTT

D: NA
J: TRBJ1-6
V: TRBV19
size: NA
CDR3: CASSMEGNSPLHF
DNA: TGTGCCAGTAGTATGGAGGGGAACTCACCCCTCCACTTT

D: TRBD1
J: TRBJ2-7
V: TRBV5-5
size: once
CDR3: CASSLGGQGAYEQYF
DNA: TGTGCCAGCAGCTTGGGTGGACAGGGGGCCTACGAGCAGTACTTC

D: TRBD1
J: TRBJ1-4
V: TRBV30
size: NA
CDR3: CAWSVGTEAEKLFF
DNA: TGTGCCTGGAGTGTAGGGACAGAAGCTGAAAAACTGTTTTTT

D: NA
J: TRBJ1-1
V: TRBV2
size: NA
CDR3: CASSVQYSEAFF
DNA: TGTGCCAGCAGTGTACAGTACTCTGAAGCTTTCTTT

D: NA
J: TRBJ1-4
V: TRBV7-2
size: NA
CDR3: CASSSRVGTNEKLFF
DNA: TGTGCCAGCAGCTCCAGGGTGGGCACTAATGAAAAACTGTTTTTT

D: NA
J: TRBJ2-3
V: TRBV5-4
size: NA
CDR3: CASSLATGTDTQYF
DNA: TGTGCCAGCAGCTTGGCTACAGGGACAGATACGCAGTATTTT

D: TRBD1
J: TRBJ1-1
V: TRBV19
size: NA
CDR3: CASSIPKGQTNTEAFF
DNA: TGTGCCAGTAGTATACCCAAGGGACAGACAAACACTGAAGCTTTCTTT

D: NA
J: TRBJ2-2
V: TRBV5-1
size: NA
CDR3: CASGLAQGHTGELFF
DNA: TGCGCCAGCGGCTTGGCCCAGGGACATACCGGGGAGCTGTTTTTT

D: NA
J: TRBJ2-1
V: TRBV7-9
size: NA
CDR3: CASSLGSAGEQFF
DNA: TGTGCCAGCAGCTTAGGTTCTGCGGGAGAGCAGTTCTTC

D: NA
J: TRBJ1-1
V: TRBV15
size: NA
CDR3: CATSRERRGTEAFF
DNA: TGTGCCACCAGCAGAGAGAGGAGGGGTACTGAAGCTTTCTTT

D: NA
J: TRBJ1-2
V: TRBV28
size: NA
CDR3: CASSLGSNYGYTF
DNA: TGTGCCAGCAGTTTGGGCAGTAACTATGGCTACACCTTC

D: TRBD1
J: TRBJ1-1
V: TRBV12-5
size: NA
CDR3: CASGYSDRGTEAFF
DNA: TGTGCTAGTGGTTACTCAGACAGGGGAACTGAAGCTTTCTTT

D: TRBD2
J: TRBJ2-1
V: TRBV6-5
size: NA
CDR3: CASSYRTSGGINEQFF
DNA: TGTGCCAGCAGTTACCGGACTAGCGGGGGGATCAATGAGCAGTTCTTC

D: TRBD1
J: TRBJ2-7
V: TRBV7-6
size: few
CDR3: CASSYQGASGEQYF
DNA: TGTGCCAGCAGTTACCAGGGGGCGTCCGGCGAGCAGTACTTC

D: TRBD1
J: TRBJ2-5
V: TRBV5-6
size: NA
CDR3: CASSSLYSTGVVRETQYF
DNA: TGTGCCAGCAGCTCCTTATATTCGACAGGGGTGGTACGAGAGACCCAGTACTTC

D: NA
J: TRBJ1-1
V: TRBV6-2/TRBV6-3
size: NA
CDR3: CASSTQGRGAFF
DNA: TGTGCCAGCAGCACACAGGGTCGTGGAGCTTTCTTT

D: NA
J: TRBJ2-7
V: TRBV28
size: NA
CDR3: CASAPSRGSYEQYF
DNA: TGTGCCAGCGCCCCATCTAGGGGCTCCTACGAGCAGTACTTC

D: NA
J: TRBJ1-5
V: TRBV19
size: NA
CDR3: CASSIGGVANQPQHF
DNA: TGTGCCAGTAGTATTGGGGGGGTGGCCAATCAGCCCCAGCATTTT

D: NA
J: TRBJ1-6
V: TRBV2
size: NA
CDR3: CASTGGGMPYNSPLHF
DNA: TGTGCCAGCACCGGGGGGGGTATGCCCTATAATTCACCCCTCCACTTT

D: NA
J: TRBJ2-7
V: TRBV7-9
size: NA
CDR3: CASSLTPTGWYEQYF
DNA: TGTGCCAGCAGCTTAACCCCGACAGGCTGGTACGAGCAGTACTTC

D: TRBD1
J: TRBJ1-1
V: TRBV5-1
size: few
CDR3: CASSLVSGGMNTEAFF
DNA: TGCGCCAGCAGCTTGGTGTCAGGGGGAATGAACACTGAAGCTTTCTTT

D: NA
J: TRBJ1-4
V: TRBV3-1/TRBV3-2
size: few
CDR3: CASSRGTNEKLFF
DNA: TGTGCCAGCAGCCGCGGAACTAACGAAAAACTGTTTTTT

D: NA
J: TRBJ1-6
V: TRBV4-2
size: few
CDR3: CASSQEPIQINSPLHF
DNA: TGTGCCAGCAGCCAAGAGCCCATACAAATTAATTCACCCCTCCACTTT

D: NA
J: TRBJ2-3
V: TRBV18
size: few
CDR3: CASSPPGSEGDPTQYF
DNA: TGTGCCAGCTCACCACCGGGAAGCGAGGGAGATCCCACGCAGTATTTT

D: NA
J: TRBJ2-1
V: TRBV19
size: NA
CDR3: CASTSLNSGKVNEQFF
DNA: TGTGCCAGTACCTCCCTGAATAGCGGTAAAGTCAATGAGCAGTTCTTC

D: TRBD2
J: TRBJ2-2
V: TRBV14
size: NA
CDR3: CATRPSGNTGELFF
DNA: TGTGCCACCCGACCTAGCGGTAACACCGGGGAGCTGTTTTTT

D: TRBD2
J: TRBJ2-5
V: TRBV7-2
size: NA
CDR3: CASSLTSGGGETQYF
DNA: TGTGCCAGCAGCTTAACCTCGGGGGGGGGAGAGACCCAGTACTTC

D: NA
J: TRBJ1-6
V: TRBV5-6
size: NA
CDR3: CASSLAGWSSYNSPLHF
DNA: TGTGCCAGCAGCTTGGCCGGGTGGAGCTCCTATAATTCACCCCTCCACTTT

D: NA
J: TRBJ2-5
V: TRBV7-9
size: NA
CDR3: CASSGAGETQYF
DNA: TGTGCCAGCAGCGGGGCAGGAGAGACCCAGTACTTC

D: TRBD2
J: TRBJ2-3
V: TRBV2
size: NA
CDR3: CASSEDGTITDTQYF
DNA: TGTGCCAGCAGTGAAGACGGGACTATCACAGATACGCAGTATTTT

D: NA
J: TRBJ1-1
V: TRBV18
size: NA
CDR3: CASSLNTGNTEAFF
DNA: TGTGCCAGCTCGCTAAATACAGGGAACACTGAAGCTTTCTTT

D: NA
J: TRBJ1-4
V: TRBV15
size: NA
CDR3: CATSRASARGSEKLFF
DNA: TGTGCCACCAGCAGAGCTTCGGCCCGGGGGAGTGAAAAACTGTTTTTT

D: TRBD2
J: TRBJ2-1
V: TRBV25-1
size: NA
CDR3: CASSSGGPSYNEQFF
DNA: TGTGCCAGCTCATCGGGGGGGCCATCCTACAATGAGCAGTTCTTC

D: TRBD1
J: TRBJ2-7
V: TRBV4-2
size: NA
CDR3: CASSQGGQGGYEQYF
DNA: TGTGCCAGCAGCCAAGGGGGACAGGGAGGCTACGAGCAGTACTTC

D: NA
J: TRBJ2-7
V: TRBV6-5
size: NA
CDR3: CASSYSHRGKTYEQYF
DNA: TGTGCCAGCAGTTACTCGCACCGGGGGAAAACCTACGAGCAGTACTTC

D: TRBD1
J: TRBJ1-2
V: TRBV2
size: many
CDR3: CASAEGALSYGYTF
DNA: TGTGCCAGCGCCGAGGGGGCATTGAGCTATGGCTACACCTTC

D: TRBD1
J: TRBJ1-2
V: TRBV5-4
size: NA
CDR3: CASSLAGQGRYGYTF
DNA: TGTGCCAGCAGCTTGGCCGGACAGGGGCGCTATGGCTACACCTTC